The sequence of this T cell receptor beta chain was determined in a study of blood T cell repertoires in COVID-19. The CDR3 totals 18 residues. From germline, CDR1 is MNHNS and CDR2 SASEGT. J gave up 4 bases and V 3 bases, and 17 bases lay outside the gene matches. This clone was counted a few times. The assay was immunoSEQ multiplex PCR, and TCRdb's table has in-frame clones only and misses some. The sample consists of about 300,000 clones, around 87% of them appearing once. This clonotype was obtained from a man aged 18 to 35 with active or convalescent COVID-19. Sample: peripheral blood. The chain has TRBV6-1 and TRBJ1-2; 7 bases match TRBD1. CDR3 coding DNA: TGTGCCAGCAGTGATGTCGTGCGACAGGGTGTCTCGGGCTATGGCTACACCTTC. Amino acids: CASSDVVRQGVSGYGYTF.